This entry lists 10 T cell receptor beta chains sequenced from one sample in a study of T cell responses to AZD1222 COVID-19 vaccine. Method: immunoSEQ multiplex PCR; TCRdb's copy keeps in-frame clones and lacks some. The table records some 150,000 clones, over 85% of them present only once. The sequenced sample was peripheral blood, obtained on day 0 of AZD1222 vaccination. The receptors originated from an adult in good health.

The chain has TRBV29-1 and TRBJ1-2; D not resolved. V was shortened by 4 bases and J by 4 bases, with 13 bases between the two germline ends. The CDR3 spans 13 residues. CDR1 is SQVTM and CDR2 is ANQGSEA in the germline V gene. The CDR3 reads CSVAASIIYGYTF. The CDR3 nucleotides are TGCAGCGTTGCCGCCAGCATTATCTATGGCTACACCTTC.

This clone was counted only a few times. This chain links TRBV19 with TRBJ1-6, with no clear D. The ends were cut back, 5 bases at V and 5 bases at J, with 10 bases in the middle. In germline, CDR1 is LNHDA, CDR2 SQIVND (reference sequence). This CDR3 has 14 amino acids. CDR3 DNA: TGTGCCAGTAGTCGAGGACGGAATAATTCACCCCTCCACTTT. Translation: CASSRGRNNSPLHF.

The chain joins TRBV27 to TRBJ2-1; 7 bases line up with TRBD2. The V and J ends lost 7 bases and 1 base, in that order; junction bases with no gene match: 10. Looked up from germline, CDR1 is MNHEY and CDR2 is SMNVEV (reference sequence). The CDR3 runs to 16 residues. CDR3: CASNTYRTRSYNEQFF. For the CDR3, the DNA is TGTGCCAGCAACACCTACCGGACTAGATCCTACAATGAGCAGTTCTTC.

This clone was seen once. The chain carries TRBV7-2 and TRBJ2-1; tentatively, D is TRBD2 (5 bases). The CDR3 is 12 amino acids. Germline V lookup: CDR1 SGHTA, CDR2 FQGNSA. Trimming stripped 5 bases from V and 4 bases from J, with 6 bases between. The CDR3: CASSPGYNEQFF. For the CDR3, the DNA is TGTGCCAGCAGCCCGGGGTACAATGAGCAGTTCTTC.

The chain carries TRBV24-1 and TRBJ2-2; D possibly corresponds to TRBD2 (6 bases). This CDR3 region has 14 residues. V was clipped by 7 bases and J by 1 base, with 9 bases between them. Looked up from germline, CDR1 is KGHDR and CDR2 is SFDVKD. The CDR3, as DNA: TGTGCCACCAGCGGAGCGGGGAACACCGGGGAGCTGTTTTTT. Translation: CATSGAGNTGELFF.

V usage is TRBV2 and J usage is TRBJ1-1; D gene uncertain. Germline V gene sequence: CDR1 SNHLY, CDR2 FYNNEI. The CDR3 consists of 14 residues. V gave up 6 bases and J gave up 2 bases, with 13 bases separating them. This CDR3 reads CASSVGRGNTEAFF. CDR3 bases: TGTGCCAGCAGCGTGGGGAGAGGCAACACTGAAGCTTTCTTT.

This clone came up once. The chain employs TRBV4-1 and TRBJ1-2, with TRBD1 matching 8 bases. This CDR3 spans 15 amino acids. With V trimmed by 1 base and J by 1 base, 2 bases remained unmatched. Germline values: CDR1 MGHRA, CDR2 YSYEKL. CDR3 amino acids: CASSQGDRLNYGYTF. The DNA for the CDR3 is TGCGCCAGCAGCCAAGGGGACAGGCTTAACTATGGCTACACCTTC.

The rearrangement links TRBV5-4 to TRBJ1-2; D uncertain. The CDR3 covers 13 residues. Trimming cost V 4 bases and J 8 bases, with 15 bases left between them. Looked up from germline, CDR1 is SGHNT and CDR2 is YYREEE (reference sequence). The CDR3 spells CASSADIPGGYTF. The CDR3 coding sequence is TGTGCCAGCAGCGCCGACATCCCGGGGGGCTACACCTTC.

This chain links TRBV25-1 with TRBJ2-1; maybe TRBD1 (6 bases). CDR3 size: 16 residues. CDR1 is MGHDK and CDR2 is SYGVNS in the germline V gene. Trimming took off 5 bases at V and 7 bases at J, with 21 bases between the two ends. CDR3 sequence: CASSIGLTGIKNEQFF. CDR3 sequence (DNA): TGTGCCAGCAGTATTGGTCTGACAGGAATCAAAAATGAGCAGTTCTTC.

The rearrangement links TRBV4-2 to TRBJ1-3; the match to TRBD1 covers 7 bases. This CDR3 has 16 amino acids. Trimming removed 4 bases from V and 0 bases from J; junction bases left unmatched: 6. CDR1 and CDR2 (germline): LGHNA, YNFKEQ. CDR3 sequence reads: CASSPRDSPSGNTIYF. CDR3 DNA sequence: TGTGCCAGCAGCCCCCGGGACAGCCCCTCTGGAAACACCATATATTTT.